The 29 T cell receptor beta chains below were found in one sample sequenced in a study of CD8 T cells in ankylosing spondylitis. TCRdb independently ran MiXCR on the 5' RACE reads; one entry per CDR3 protein. Of approximately 25,000 distinct CDR3 sequences in the sample, about 2.6% are singletons; the top ten hold roughly 7.7%. What was sequenced was blood, either unsorted or a sorted T cell fraction (not recorded which). These receptors were taken from a female donor with ankylosing spondylitis or in good health (not recorded which).

This clonotype has a count of ten or more. The CDR3 DNA reads TGTGCCAGCAGCGTACCAGGACTAGCGGGGGGCACCGGGGAGCTGTTTTTT. It specifies CASSVPGLAGGTGELFF. The chain employs TRBV9 and TRBJ2-2; TRBD2 matches at 14 bases. Germline V lookup: CDR1 SGDLS, CDR2 YYNGEE. This CDR3 has 17 amino acids. The V gene end was trimmed by 1 base and the J gene end by 4 bases; junction bases not matched to a gene: 3.

This clonotype was seen ten or more times. The chain uses TRBV9 and TRBJ2-1; the match to TRBD1 covers 10 bases. V shed 3 bases and J 4 bases; nucleotides not matched to a gene: 7. The CDR3 runs to 16 residues. The germline V gene has CDR1 SGDLS and CDR2 YYNGEE. CDR3 sequence (DNA): TGTGCCAGCAGCGCGGGGGACAGGGGAAGTTACAATGAGCAGTTCTTC. It encodes CASSAGDRGSYNEQFF.

The table lists this clonotype with many counts. The chain combines TRBV9 with TRBJ1-6; tentatively, D is TRBD1 (6 bases). The germline V and J ends were trimmed by 1 base and 6 bases, with 8 bases remaining between them. Per germline, CDR1 SGDLS and CDR2 YYNGEE. The CDR3 runs 14 residues. Here the CDR3 reads CASSVLGANSPLHF. Written as DNA, the CDR3 is TGTGCCAGCAGCGTATTGGGGGCTAATTCACCCCTCCACTTT.

This clonotype came up many times. The genes are TRBV9 and TRBJ2-1, with TRBD1 matching over 11 bases. Losses at the gene ends were 0 bases for V and 6 bases for J; bases not matched to a gene: 8. The CDR3 runs to 17 residues. Germline V gene sequence: CDR1 SGDLS, CDR2 YYNGEE. In DNA form, the CDR3 reads TGTGCCAGCAGCGTAGTTGGGACCGGGACAGGGGGCAATGAGCAGTTCTTC. Amino acid sequence: CASSVVGTGTGGNEQFF.

In its sample, this clonotype was seen many times. This chain connects TRBV9 to TRBJ2-7, with 10 bases matching TRBD1. J lost 6 bases, V lost 3 bases, and 6 bases had no gene match. Germline assignment: CDR1 SGDLS and CDR2 YYNGEE. CDR3 length equals 14 residues. The DNA of the CDR3 is TGTGCCAGCAGCGCCCAGGGACAGGGGTTCGAGCAGTACTTC. It translates to CASSAQGQGFEQYF.

About this clonotype: At one end, the junction sequence differs from germline, possibly due to a read error. This chain uses TRBV9 with TRBJ2-1, with no clear D. Germline values: CDR1 SGDLS, CDR2 YYNGEE. The CDR3 contains 14 residues. The CDR3 DNA sequence: TGTGCCAGCCGCGTAGGAGACACTTACAATGAGCAGTTCTTC. It is translated as CASRVGDTYNEQFF.

This clonotype was counted at least ten times. J is TRBJ2-7 and V is TRBV9, with D perhaps assigned TRBD1 or TRBD2 (5 bases each). The germline V gene encodes CDR1 SGDLS and CDR2 YYNGEE. This CDR3 has 14 amino acids. Deletions cut 6 bases from V and 4 bases from J, with 17 bases between. The DNA for the CDR3 is TGTGCCAGCAACCCGGGACCGTATGTTTACGAGCAGTACTTC. It specifies CASNPGPYVYEQYF.

This clonotype was picked up many times. The genes are TRBV9 and TRBJ1-2, with a tentative D call TRBD1 (6 bases). This CDR3 has 12 amino acids. V lost 2 bases, J lost 8 bases, and 10 bases lay in between. From germline, CDR1 is SGDLS and CDR2 YYNGEE. The CDR3 sequence is CASSVPGAGYTF. CDR3 sequence (DNA): TGTGCCAGCAGCGTTCCAGGGGCAGGCTACACCTTC.

This clonotype was seen ten or more times. This chain links TRBV9 with TRBJ1-6, with D unclear. Trimming removed 1 base from V and 10 bases from J, with 12 bases in between. From germline, CDR1 is SGDLS and CDR2 YYNGEE. The CDR3 covers 14 residues. CDR3 residues: CASSVKEVNSPLHF. The CDR3 DNA sequence: TGTGCCAGCAGCGTAAAGGAAGTGAACTCACCCCTCCACTTT.

This clonotype came up many times. The J gene is TRBJ2-1, the V gene TRBV9; the D call may be TRBD1 or TRBD2 (5 bases each). The ends were cut back, 5 bases at V and 8 bases at J, with 14 bases in the middle. Germline CDR1 and CDR2: SGDLS and YYNGEE. The CDR3 runs 13 residues. CDR3 sequence reads: CASRRTLRDEQFF. The CDR3 DNA is TGTGCCAGCAGAAGGACATTGAGGGATGAGCAGTTCTTC.

This rearrangement joins TRBV9 to TRBJ2-6; possibly TRBD1 or TRBD2 for D (6 bases each). Germline CDR1 reads SGDLS; CDR2 reads YYNGEE. V was shortened by 0 bases and J by 0 bases, with 19 bases between the two germline ends. The CDR3 is 20 residues long. The CDR3 spells CASSVATWGAAISGANVLTF. CDR3 in DNA: TGTGCCAGCAGCGTAGCTACATGGGGGGCTGCTATCTCTGGGGCCAACGTCCTGACTTTC.

This clonotype appeared many times. The rearrangement joins TRBV9 to TRBJ1-1; 8 positions agree with TRBD1. Germline V gene data show CDR1 as SGDLS and CDR2 as YYNGEE. The V gene end was trimmed by 3 bases and the J gene end by 6 bases; junction bases not matched to a gene: 4. The CDR3 covers 13 residues. In nucleotides, the CDR3 is TGTGCCAGCAGCGCGACAGGGGAACCTGAAGCTTTCTTT. Protein sequence: CASSATGEPEAFF.

This clonotype was seen at least ten times. The chain couples TRBV9 to TRBJ2-7; 8 bases are shared with TRBD1. V was clipped by 0 bases and J by 5 bases; unmatched bases: 4. The V gene's germline CDR1 is SGDLS and CDR2 YYNGEE. This CDR3 has 14 residues. CDR3 DNA: TGTGCCAGCAGCGTAGGACAGGGGAGCCACGAGCAGTACTTC. It is translated as CASSVGQGSHEQYF.

Points on this clonotype: A clone one base away is much larger, so this may be a read error. V is TRBV9 and J is TRBJ2-4; possibly TRBD1 for D (5 bases). This CDR3 region has 14 residues. Trimming stripped 0 bases from V and 6 bases from J, with 10 bases between. CDR1 and CDR2 (germline): SGDLS, YYNGEE. The DNA of the CDR3 is TGTGCCAGCAGCGTAGAGGGGCTCAGAAACATTCAGTACTTC. Translating gives CASSVEGLRNIQYF.

This clonotype was seen repeatedly, ten times or more. This chain uses TRBV9 with TRBJ1-4; D perhaps matches TRBD1 (6 bases). The CDR3 length is 15 residues. The V end was cut by 0 bases, the J end by 8 bases, with 14 bases between. Per germline, CDR1 SGDLS and CDR2 YYNGEE. In DNA, the CDR3 is TGTGCCAGCAGCGTAGGAGGGGGACCCGGCGAAAAACTGTTTTTT. Its protein is CASSVGGGPGEKLFF.

There are many counts of this clonotype. The chain uses TRBV9 and TRBJ2-2; TRBD2 agrees at 7 bases. From germline, CDR1 is SGDLS and CDR2 YYNGEE. This CDR3 contains 16 residues. V dropped 2 bases and J dropped 6; count of bases not matched to a gene: 10. The CDR3: CASSVSGANTPGELFF. The CDR3 nucleotides are TGTGCCAGCAGCGTCAGCGGGGCCAACACTCCCGGGGAGCTGTTTTTT.

This clonotype was recorded many times. V is TRBV9 and J is TRBJ2-1, with TRBD2 matching over 10 bases. Trimming took 0 bases from V and 6 from J; bases not matched to a gene: 6. Germline V gives CDR1 SGDLS, CDR2 YYNGEE. This CDR3 is 16 amino acids long. The CDR3 is CASSVDPSGSFNEQFF. The CDR3 bases are TGTGCCAGCAGCGTAGATCCTAGCGGGAGTTTCAATGAGCAGTTCTTC. The whole variable domain, remainder taken from reference TRBV9 and TRBJ2-1, is DSGVTQTPKHLITATGQRVTLRCSPRSGDLSVYWYQQSLDQGLQFLIQYYNGEERAKGNILERFSAQQFPDLHSELNLSSLELGDSALYFCASSVDPSGSFNEQFFGPGTRLTVL.

The sample holds many counts of this clonotype. The gene calls are TRBV9 and TRBJ1-1; 7 nucleotides line up with TRBD1. Trimming cost V 4 bases and J 4 bases; bases outside gene matches: 4. CDR3 size: 13 residues. Germline values: CDR1 SGDLS, CDR2 YYNGEE. The CDR3 spells CASSQGGGTEAFF. The CDR3 bases are TGTGCCAGCAGCCAGGGGGGGGGCACTGAAGCTTTCTTT.

This clonotype was observed at least ten times. The V and J genes are TRBV18 and TRBJ2-5, with D unresolved. V was cut by 6 bases and J by 5 bases, with 13 bases left in between. CDR3 length: 13 amino acids. Germline V gives CDR1 KGHSH, CDR2 LQKENI. The CDR3 bases are TGTGCCAGCTCCCCCCCCCCTTTCGAGACCCAGTACTTC. Protein sequence: CASSPPPFETQYF. The variable domain in full, completed from reference TRBV18 and TRBJ2-5, reads NAGVMQNPRHLVRRRGQEARLRCSPMKGHSHVYWYRQLPEEGLKFMVYLQKENIIDESGMPKERFSAEFPKEGPSILRIQQVVRGDSAAYFCASSPPPFETQYFGPGTRLLVL.

This clonotype was counted many times. Given a much more abundant clone one base away, this may be a read error. The chain uses TRBV9 and TRBJ2-3; 10 nucleotides line up with TRBD2. V shed 2 bases and J 2 bases; nucleotides not matched to a gene: 2. The CDR3 has 15 amino acids. The germline V gene encodes CDR1 SGDLS and CDR2 YYNGEE. As DNA, the CDR3 is TGTGCCAGCAGCGTTAGCGGGGGGACCACAGATACGCAGTATTTT. Protein product: CASSVSGGTTDTQYF.

This clonotype was detected ten times or more. This chain connects TRBV9 to TRBJ2-2; weak D call: TRBD1 (6 bases). V dropped 1 base and J dropped 2 bases, with 12 bases sitting between them. From germline, CDR1 is SGDLS and CDR2 YYNGEE. There are 16 residues in the CDR3. CDR3 region: CASSVRIQGNTGELFF. The DNA of the CDR3 is TGTGCCAGCAGCGTAAGAATACAGGGAAACACCGGGGAGCTGTTTTTT.

Many counts were recorded for this clonotype. The J gene is TRBJ1-2, the V gene TRBV9; weak D call: TRBD1 (5 bases). Germline lookup yields CDR1 SGDLS and CDR2 YYNGEE. V lost 6 bases, J lost 2 bases, and 11 bases lay in between. This CDR3 region has 13 residues. The CDR3 loop is CASNFQGNYGYTF. CDR3 DNA: TGTGCCAGCAATTTTCAGGGAAACTATGGCTACACCTTC.

This clonotype was detected ten times or more. The chain is built from TRBV9 and TRBJ2-1; D call uncertain. Trimming took off 3 bases at V and 9 bases at J, with 16 bases between the two ends. This CDR3 is built from 14 residues. The V gene's germline CDR1 is SGDLS and CDR2 YYNGEE. This chain's CDR3 is CASSAHGFASEQFF. The CDR3 DNA reads as TGTGCCAGCAGCGCCCACGGATTCGCGAGTGAGCAGTTCTTC.

At least ten counts were recorded for this clonotype. The rearrangement joins TRBV9 to TRBJ2-2; D is undetermined. V shed 0 bases and J shed 5 bases, with 5 bases lying between them. Germline V gives CDR1 SGDLS, CDR2 YYNGEE. CDR3 length equals 13 residues. As DNA, the CDR3 is TGTGCCAGCAGCGTAGGACCGACCGGGGAGCTGTTTTTT. It is translated as CASSVGPTGELFF.

In this sample, this clonotype turned up many times. The genes are TRBV9 and TRBJ2-5, with D unclear. Trimming shortened V by 4 bases and J by 1 base, and 5 bases separated the two germline ends. Germline V gene sequence: CDR1 SGDLS, CDR2 YYNGEE. This CDR3 region has 12 residues. The CDR3 DNA reads as TGTGCCAGCAGCTGGGGCCAAGAGACCCAGTACTTC. Translating it yields CASSWGQETQYF. Based on the CDR3 plus reference TRBV9 and TRBJ2-5, the full variable domain is DSGVTQTPKHLITATGQRVTLRCSPRSGDLSVYWYQQSLDQGLQFLIQYYNGEERAKGNILERFSAQQFPDLHSELNLSSLELGDSALYFCASSWGQETQYFGPGTRLLVL.

Many counts were recorded for this clonotype. The chain uses TRBV9 and TRBJ2-3; D might be TRBD2 (7 bases). This CDR3 contains 15 residues. CDR1 is SGDLS and CDR2 is YYNGEE in the germline V gene. The germline V and J ends were trimmed by 0 bases and 5 bases, with 13 bases remaining between them. CDR3 sequence reads: CASSVGSRGGDTQYF. The CDR3 coding sequence is TGTGCCAGCAGCGTAGGAAGTAGGGGGGGAGATACGCAGTATTTT.

This clonotype has a count of ten or more. This chain uses TRBV9 with TRBJ2-1; possible D gene TRBD2, 6 bases. Germline CDR1 and CDR2: SGDLS and YYNGEE. There are 14 residues in the CDR3. V was pared by 1 base and J by 7 bases, with 12 bases between. CDR3 nucleotide sequence: TGTGCCAGCAGCGTATCGGGGGTGCGTAATGAGCAGTTCTTC. It translates to CASSVSGVRNEQFF.

This clonotype was picked up many times. CDR3 sequence reads: CANLPLLTYEQYF. CDR3 DNA sequence: TGTGCCAACTTACCATTACTAACCTACGAGCAGTACTTC. The chain is built from TRBV6-1 and TRBJ2-7; D uncertain. Germline lookup yields CDR1 MNHNS and CDR2 SASEGT. The ends were cut back, 10 bases at V and 2 bases at J, with 15 bases in the middle. The CDR3 has 13 residues.

This clonotype was recorded many times. This sequence joins TRBV9 and TRBJ2-5; TRBD2 matches 9 bases. V lost 0 bases, J lost 5 bases, and 5 bases stayed unmatched. The CDR3 is made up of 15 amino acids. CDR1 is SGDLS, CDR2 YYNGEE, per germline. Here the CDR3 reads CASSVDAGGLETQYF. The CDR3 DNA follows: TGTGCCAGCAGCGTAGACGCGGGGGGGCTGGAGACCCAGTACTTC.